A single sample gave rise to the 9 T cell receptor beta chains below, sequenced in a study of T cells in Graves' hyperthyroidism and ophthalmopathy. RNA transcripts gave rise to amplified TCR beta CDR3 regions. With the HTBI primer set, the TCR CDR3 went through a first round of RT-PCR. Using its own MiXCR run on the multiplex PCR reads, TCRdb lists one record per CDR3 protein. The sample holds 500,000 to 750,000 distinct CDR3 sequences, about half seen once. Source material: peripheral blood or thyroid tissue (not recorded which). The receptor set was obtained from a woman younger than 30 with Graves' hyperthyroidism.

This chain uses TRBV2 with TRBJ1-1; D is possibly TRBD1 (5 bases). This CDR3 is 14 amino acids long. Per the germline V gene, CDR1 is SNHLY and CDR2 is FYNNEI. V was pared by 6 bases and J by 10 bases, with 21 bases between. CDR3 bases: TGTGCCAGCAGAAAGGGGTCGACTCCCTTGGCAGCTTTCTTT. Its protein is CASRKGSTPLAAFF.

This clonotype appeared many times. In nucleotides, the CDR3 is TGTGCCAGCAGTGACCAGGGTTTTTTCTCTGGAAACACCATATATTTT. This codes for CASSDQGFFSGNTIYF. The rearrangement links TRBV6-5 to TRBJ1-3; tentatively, D is TRBD1 (5 bases). V lost 5 bases to trimming and J lost 0 bases, with 14 bases between them. The CDR3 loop spans 16 amino acids. Germline CDR1 is MNHEY and CDR2 is SVGAGI.

At least ten counts were recorded for this clonotype. The CDR3 nucleotides read TGTGCCACCAGTGATGGACTAGCGGGAGCACTCGATGAGCAGTTCTTC. This translates into CATSDGLAGALDEQFF. The chain joins TRBV24-1 to TRBJ2-1; 13 nucleotides agree with TRBD2. This CDR3 has 16 residues. V shed 3 bases, J shed 8 bases, and the junction held 6 bases outside the gene matches. Germline CDR1 and CDR2: KGHDR and SFDVKD.

The CDR3: CASSIEKLFF. CDR3 DNA sequence: TGTGCCAGCAGTATCGAAAAACTGTTTTTT. J is TRBJ1-4 and V is TRBV2, with D unclear. From germline, CDR1 is SNHLY and CDR2 FYNNEI. V gave up 5 bases and J gave up 8 bases, with 3 bases separating them. This CDR3 contains 10 residues.

A remark on this clonotype: Compared with germline, one end of the junction differs, possibly owing to a read error. The gene calls are TRBV20-1 and TRBJ2-3; D is uncertain. The CDR3 extends over 12 amino acids. Looked up from germline, CDR1 is DFQATT and CDR2 is SNEGSKA (reference sequence). The CDR3, as DNA: TGCAGTGCACTAATGGGCCCTGATACGCGGTATTTT. This translates into CSALMGPDTRYF.

The chain couples TRBV12-3 or TRBV12-4 to TRBJ2-7; D is ambiguous. The length of the CDR3 is 15 residues. V was clipped by 0 bases and J by 3 bases, with 12 bases between them. The CDR3, as DNA: TGTGCCAGCAGTTTAGCTGGAAACACCAGCTACGAGCAGTACTTC. Amino acid sequence: CASSLAGNTSYEQYF.

This clonotype was seen many times. This chain's CDR3 is CIMTSEGGEQYF. In DNA form, the CDR3 reads TGCATCATGACTAGCGAGGGAGGGGAGCAGTACTTC. This chain uses TRBV29-1 with TRBJ2-7; TRBD2 aligns across 8 bases. The CDR3 is made up of 12 amino acids. Germline loops: CDR1 SQVTM, CDR2 ANQGSEA.

This clonotype was observed many times. The gene calls are TRBV19 and TRBJ1-1; D is undetermined. Germline V gives CDR1 LNHDA, CDR2 SQIVND (reference sequence). The ends were cut back, 4 bases at V and 1 base at J, with 10 bases in the middle. The CDR3 contains 14 residues. CDR3 in DNA: TGTGCCAGTAGTACCCCCATGGGGAACACTGAAGCTTTCTTT. Its translation: CASSTPMGNTEAFF.

This clonotype was seen once. The J gene is TRBJ2-7, the V gene TRBV2; D gene unclear. Per the germline V gene, CDR1 is SNHLY and CDR2 is FYNNEI. V dropped 8 bases and J dropped 7 bases, with 12 bases sitting between them. This CDR3 contains 11 residues. CDR3: CASGDLREQYF. CDR3 nucleotides: TGTGCCAGCGGAGACCTTCGGGAGCAGTACTTC.